Presented here are 12 T cell receptor beta chains from one specimen sequenced in a study of PD-L1 blockade in urothelial cancer. Sequenced by immunoSEQ multiplex PCR; TCRdb stores in-frame clones only, minus some. The sample contains more than 45,000 clones, roughly 80% of which appear only once. The sample was PBMCs, taken around atezolizumab (anti-PD-L1) treatment. The receptors were gathered from a man between 65 and 79 years old with urothelial cancer.

This rearrangement joins TRBV7-6 to TRBJ1-1, with 8 bases aligning to TRBD1. The CDR3 is 16 amino acids. CDR1 and CDR2 (germline): SGHVS, FNYEAQ. J was trimmed by 0 bases and V by 4 bases; bases with no gene match: 7. For the CDR3, the DNA is TGTGCCAGCAGCTCTACAGGGGGGGGATTGAACACTGAAGCTTTCTTT. Encoded protein: CASSSTGGGLNTEAFF.

The sample holds one count of this clone. The chain employs TRBV25-1 and TRBJ2-7; 8 bases match TRBD2. Germline trimming cut 3 bases from V and 4 bases from J; bases unmatched to any gene: 11. Germline values: CDR1 MGHDK, CDR2 SYGVNS. CDR3 size: 16 residues. CDR3 nucleotides: TGTGCCAGCAGTGACCCCCCGGGGGGGTTTGTATACGAGCAGTACTTC. Translating gives CASSDPPGGFVYEQYF.

The rearrangement uses TRBV4-2 and TRBJ2-6, with TRBD2 matching over 8 bases. Germline trimming cut 3 bases from V and 4 bases from J; bases unmatched to any gene: 5. This CDR3 spans 16 amino acids. The germline CDR1 and CDR2 sequences are LGHNA and YNFKEQ. Here the CDR3 reads CASSQRLASGANVLTF. DNA of the CDR3: TGTGCCAGCAGCCAGCGACTAGCGTCCGGGGCCAACGTCCTGACTTTC.

This clone was seen more than once but under ten times. The rearrangement uses TRBV7-6 and TRBJ2-2, with 7 bases fitting TRBD1. V lost 1 base to trimming and J lost 3 bases; unmatched junction nucleotides: 2. This CDR3 is built from 15 residues. Germline CDR1 reads SGHVS; CDR2 reads FNYEAQ. CDR3 DNA sequence: TGTGCCAGCAGCTTAGTAACAGGGGACACCGGGGAGCTGTTTTTT. This encodes CASSLVTGDTGELFF.

The CDR3 sequence is CASSLGTSGTTDTQYF. Written as DNA, the CDR3 is TGCGCCAGCAGCCTAGGGACTAGCGGGACTACAGATACGCAGTATTTT. This chain joins TRBV5-1 and TRBJ2-3; 13 nucleotides align to TRBD2. This CDR3 contains 16 residues. Unmatched junction bases numbered 5, after V lost 4 bases and J lost 3 bases. From germline, CDR1 is SGHRS and CDR2 YFSETQ.

This clone was found a few times. CDR3 bases: TGTGCCAGCAGTTTTGGCGGGACCTCCTACGAGCAGTACTTC. Translating gives CASSFGGTSYEQYF. This chain joins TRBV27 and TRBJ2-7; D is perhaps TRBD2 (6 bases). This CDR3 is 14 amino acids long. V gave up 3 bases and J gave up 0 bases, with 9 bases separating them. The germline CDR1 and CDR2 sequences are MNHEY and SMNVEV (reference sequence).

Details on this clone: At one boundary the junction diverges from the germline segment, which might be a read error. This chain connects TRBV7-7 to TRBJ2-7; the D gene is possibly TRBD2 (6 bases). CDR1 SSHAT and CDR2 FNYEAQ come from the germline V gene (reference sequence). The CDR3 is 13 amino acids. The chain's CDR3 is CASSLAATGEQYF. The CDR3 nucleotides read TGTGCTAGCAGCTTAGCGGCCACGGGCGAGCAGTACTTC.

Sample share makes this clone medium-sized (0.01 to 0.1%). The V call is TRBV4-2, the J call TRBJ2-5; 11 nucleotides agree with TRBD2. The CDR3 covers 15 residues. Germline assignment: CDR1 LGHNA and CDR2 YNFKEQ. After removal of 4 bases from V and 2 bases from J, the junction contained 3 bases not matched to a gene. CDR3: CASSPGTSGQETQYF. As DNA, the CDR3 is TGTGCCAGCAGCCCCGGGACTAGCGGACAAGAGACCCAGTACTTC.

This sequence joins TRBV11-3 and TRBJ2-3; TRBD2 aligns across 10 bases. V lost 5 bases, J lost 4 bases, and 6 bases stayed unmatched. CDR3 length: 15 amino acids. From germline, CDR1 is SGHNT and CDR2 YENEEA. For the CDR3, the DNA is TGTGCCAGCAGCCCAGCGGGAGGGCGGCCAGATACGCAGTATTTT. The encoded protein is CASSPAGGRPDTQYF.

The rearrangement links TRBV10-3 to TRBJ2-7; tentative D call: TRBD2 (6 bases). With 7 bases removed from V and 0 bases from J, the gap between germline ends came to 19 bases. The germline gives CDR1 ENHRY, CDR2 SYGVKD. The CDR3 is 16 amino acids. The CDR3 DNA reads TGTGCCATCAATGGAAGGTCTAGCGCGAGCTCCTACGAGCAGTACTTC. This translates into CAINGRSSASSYEQYF.

Only one count was recorded for this clone. The J gene is TRBJ2-6, the V gene TRBV4-2, with 13 bases that match TRBD2. The CDR3 is 17 amino acids. Trimming at V came to 4 bases and at J to 2 bases, leaving 2 bases not matched to a gene. In germline, CDR1 is LGHNA, CDR2 YNFKEQ. The CDR3 reads CASSRTSGSPGANVLTF. Here the CDR3 DNA reads TGTGCCAGCAGCCGGACTAGCGGGAGTCCTGGGGCCAACGTCCTGACTTTC.

Worth noting for this clone: The identical CDR3 is also encoded by other nucleotide sequences in the sample. The chain recombines TRBV5-1 with TRBJ2-7; 9 bases agree with TRBD2. Trimming took 0 bases from V and 3 from J; bases not matched to a gene: 1. Germline CDR1 is SGHRS and CDR2 is YFSETQ. The CDR3 is 14 amino acids. The CDR3 reads CASSLGLADYEQYF. CDR3 coding DNA: TGCGCCAGCAGCTTGGGACTAGCGGACTACGAGCAGTACTTC. Full variable domain (missing parts from reference TRBV5-1 and TRBJ2-7): KAGVTQTPRYLIKTRGQQVTLSCSPISGHRSVSWYQQTPGQGLQFLFEYFSETQRNKGNFPGRFSGRQFSNSRSEMNVSTLELGDSALYLCASSLGLADYEQYFGPGTRLTVT.